Only a few counts were recorded for the clone carrying this TCR beta chain. Its target is unknown. The sample comes from a study of beta chain features in type 1 diabetes. Study-level points and caveats: TCRB CDR3 length was moderately but significantly reduced in all four CD4+ subsets of Type 1 diabetes patients.

Germline V gives CDR1 SQVTM, CDR2 ANQGSEA. CDR3 length equals 16 residues. The J segment lost 5 bases and the V segment lost 4 bases, leaving 15 bases of the junction unmatched. The whole isolated RNA underwent reverse transcription, so sequencing captured expressed TCRB transcripts. The repertoire was sequenced with immunoSEQ multiplex PCR; TCRdb's copy has only in-frame clones and lacks some. The sample contains hundreds of thousands of clones, around 15% of which appear only once. The receptor was derived from a man between 18 and 29 years old with type 1 diabetes. This chain uses TRBV29-1 with TRBJ2-7, with 9 bases lining up with TRBD2. The sequencing sample was made of naive CD4+ T cells from blood. As DNA, the CDR3 is TGCAGCGTTGGGCTGCTAGCGGGATCCCCTTCGCACGAGCAGTACTTC. This translates into CSVGLLAGSPSHEQYF.